One and the same sample provided the 21 T cell receptor beta chains below, sequenced in a study of Ad26.COV2.S vaccination and SARS-CoV-2 variants (dated by TCRdb to the early 2020s). Interpreted using the paper, the treatment or condition label stands for: around 19 received Ad26.COV2.S at low or high dose, single or two shots; about 5 received placebo; per-sample allocation not given. Repertoires of vaccine and placebo recipients were sequenced from samples taken on day 63 after the first injection. To prepare the library, the immunoSEQ multiplex PCR assay was applied. Not all clones reach the TCRdb copy of this immuneACCESS table, which keeps in-frame sequences only. Checked studies attribute under half of the gap to unresolved V genes and leave the rest unexplained. The sample has roughly 700,000 clones on record, around 92% of them singletons. The ten largest clones add up to roughly 1.5% of the sample.

The sequenced sample was peripheral blood, obtained in a trial of Ad26.COV2.S vaccine versus placebo. These TCRs come from a person between 18 and 65 years old who received the Ad26.COV2.S COVID-19 vaccine or a placebo.

The chain couples TRBV5-8 to TRBJ2-4; weak D call: TRBD2 (6 bases). CDR1 is SGHTS, CDR2 YDEGEE, per germline. Trimming took 2 bases from V and 1 from J, leaving 13 bases between them. CDR3 length: 16 amino acids. Here the CDR3 reads CASSFHSGAAKNIQYF. The DNA for the CDR3 is TGTGCCAGCAGCTTCCATAGCGGTGCGGCCAAAAACATTCAGTACTTC.

The J gene is TRBJ2-5, the V gene TRBV6-6; no definite D call. The germline CDR1 and CDR2 sequences are MNHNY and SVGAGI (reference sequence). The V end lost 6 bases, the J end lost 5 bases, and 10 bases lay between the germline ends. This CDR3 has 12 residues. CDR3 in amino acids: CASSYEEETQYF. The CDR3 bases are TGTGCCAGCAGCTACGAGGAGGAGACCCAGTACTTC.

A single count supports this clone. V is TRBV7-3 and J is TRBJ2-3; D possibly uses TRBD1 or TRBD2 (5 bases each). The ends were cut back, 4 bases at V and 5 bases at J, with 10 bases in the middle. The CDR3 totals 13 residues. Germline lookup yields CDR1 SGHTA and CDR2 FQGTGA. DNA of the CDR3: TGTGCCAGCAGCTCCCTTGGGGGAGATACGCAGTATTTT. It encodes CASSSLGGDTQYF. The whole variable domain, remainder taken from reference TRBV7-3 and TRBJ2-3, is GAGVSQTPSNKVTEKGKYVELRCDPISGHTALYWYRQSLGQGPEFLIYFQGTGAADDSGLPNDRFFAVRPEGSVSTLKIQRTERGDSAVYLCASSSLGGDTQYFGPGTRLTVL.

The rearrangement links TRBV7-2 to TRBJ2-2, with 8 positions matching TRBD2. The V segment lost 3 bases and the J segment 1 base; nucleotides outside the gene matches: 13. Germline V lookup: CDR1 SGHTA, CDR2 FQGNSA. This CDR3 has 19 residues. CDR3 protein: CASSFSQGRSGGNTGELFF. The CDR3, as DNA: TGTGCCAGCAGCTTTAGTCAAGGGCGGAGCGGGGGGAACACCGGGGAGCTGTTTTTT.

This clone was detected only once. V and J are TRBV2 and TRBJ1-2; D is possibly TRBD1 (5 bases). Trimming stripped 3 bases from V and 8 bases from J, with 22 bases between. This CDR3 comprises 16 residues. Looked up from germline, CDR1 is SNHLY and CDR2 is FYNNEI. The CDR3 reads CASSEIGGERLLGYTF. The CDR3 region has the DNA TGTGCCAGCAGTGAGATTGGGGGGGAAAGGCTATTGGGCTACACCTTC.

The CDR3 sequence is CATSILMGSPLHF. The DNA of the CDR3 is TGTGCCACCTCAATTTTAATGGGATCACCCCTCCACTTT. The chain links TRBV10-3 to TRBJ1-6; D unclear. V was pared by 10 bases and J by 10 bases, with 17 bases between. Germline V gene data show CDR1 as ENHRY and CDR2 as SYGVKD. The CDR3 runs to 13 residues.

Concerning this clone: At the DNA level, this CDR3 is encoded by other sequences in the same sample as well. V gene TRBV19 combines with J gene TRBJ1-2; 7 bases map to TRBD1. Germline CDR1 and CDR2: LNHDA and SQIVND (reference sequence). This CDR3 spans 15 amino acids. The V segment lost 1 base and the J segment 0 bases; nucleotides outside the gene matches: 2. As DNA, the CDR3 is TGTGCCAGTAGTATAGGGACAGGAGCTAACTATGGCTACACCTTC. Encoded protein: CASSIGTGANYGYTF.

The chain is built from TRBV3-1 (or the pseudogene TRBV3-2) and TRBJ2-5, with 15 bases that match TRBD2. CDR3 length: 16 amino acids. Per the germline V gene, CDR1 is LGHDT and CDR2 is YNNKEL (reference sequence). J was trimmed by 7 bases and V by 4 bases; bases with no gene match: 7. The CDR3 region has the DNA TGTGCCAGCAGCCCGGGACTAGCGGGGGGACTTGGGACCCAGTACTTC. It specifies CASSPGLAGGLGTQYF.

In regard to this clone: The same CDR3 also results from other DNA sequences found in this sample. This rearrangement joins TRBV18 to TRBJ1-1; D gene unclear. There are 14 residues in the CDR3. The germline V and J ends were trimmed by 3 bases and 0 bases, with 8 bases remaining between them. Germline V gene lookup returns CDR1 KGHSH and CDR2 LQKENI. The CDR3 here is CASSPLAVNTEAFF. CDR3 nucleotides: TGTGCCAGCTCACCTCTAGCGGTGAACACTGAAGCTTTCTTT.

This chain connects TRBV21-1 to TRBJ2-7; TRBD2, the D gene given by the table, was not confirmed from the DNA. TRBV21-1 is a recognized pseudogene. The CDR3 sequence is 15 residues long. DNA for the CDR3: TGTGCCAGCAGTCGGCTTGGCGGGCTTTCCTACGAGCAGTACTTC. Amino acids: CASSRLGGLSYEQYF.

Comments on this clone: This specimen includes other DNA sequences encoding the same CDR3. This chain connects TRBV7-2 to TRBJ2-2; D possibly corresponds to TRBD1 (5 bases). Trimming removed 3 bases at V and 4 bases at J, with 12 bases between. The CDR3 is made up of 15 amino acids. CDR1 SGHTA and CDR2 FQGNSA come from the germline V gene. CDR3 region: CASSFRAAATGELFF. The CDR3 bases are TGTGCCAGCAGCTTCAGGGCCGCCGCCACCGGGGAGCTGTTTTTT.

For this clone: A much bigger clone sits one base away, suggesting this may be a read error. J is TRBJ2-2 and V is TRBV24-1; D gene unclear. Germline V gene lookup returns CDR1 KGHDR and CDR2 SFDVKD. Trimming took off 0 bases at V and 1 base at J, with 5 bases between the two ends. This CDR3 spans 15 amino acids. CDR3 region: CATSDLKGNTGELFF. CDR3 coding DNA: TGTGCCACCAGTGATTTGAAGGGGAACACCGGGGAGCTGTTTTTT.

V gene TRBV3-1 (or the pseudogene TRBV3-2) combines with J gene TRBJ2-3; a possible D gene is TRBD1 (7 bases). The germline V gene encodes CDR1 LGHDT and CDR2 YNNKEL (reference sequence). Trimming shortened V by 2 bases and J by 3 bases, and 21 bases separated the two germline ends. There are 18 residues in the CDR3. The CDR3 region has the DNA TGTGCCAGCAGCCAACCCTCCGTGGAGGGGGCCTTTACAGATACGCAGTATTTT. Protein: CASSQPSVEGAFTDTQYF.

The rearrangement joins TRBV12-3 or TRBV12-4 to TRBJ2-2, with D possibly matching TRBD1 (5 bases). The CDR3 runs to 12 residues. The ends were cut back, 5 bases at V and 5 bases at J, with 6 bases in the middle. The CDR3 protein is CASSQGTGELFF. CDR3 nucleotide sequence: TGTGCCAGCAGTCAGGGAACCGGGGAGCTGTTTTTT.

This sequence joins TRBV19 and TRBJ1-5; D gene uncertain. This CDR3 region has 13 residues. The germline V gene encodes CDR1 LNHDA and CDR2 SQIVND (reference sequence). Trimming stripped 5 bases from V and 10 bases from J, with 15 bases between. CDR3 amino acids: CASSAEAYLPQHF. The CDR3 nucleotides are TGTGCCAGTAGTGCGGAGGCGTACTTACCCCAGCATTTT.

This clone was recorded many times. The V gene is TRBV3-1 (or the pseudogene TRBV3-2), the J gene TRBJ1-1; D unresolved. V lost 4 bases and J 3 bases, leaving 18 bases between the germline ends. This CDR3 is 16 amino acids long. The germline V gene has CDR1 LGHDT and CDR2 YNNKEL (reference sequence). DNA of the CDR3: TGTGCCAGCAGCCCCATCCCCTCCAGAATATACACTGAAGCTTTCTTT. Residues: CASSPIPSRIYTEAFF.

The V gene is TRBV10-1, the J gene TRBJ2-1; D is possibly TRBD1 (6 bases). Trimming took off 4 bases at V and 0 bases at J, with 16 bases between the two ends. CDR3 size: 17 residues. The germline V gene encodes CDR1 WNHNN and CDR2 SYGVQD (reference sequence). The CDR3 is CASSAQTGLGSYNEQFF. The CDR3 DNA follows: TGCGCCAGCAGTGCCCAAACAGGGTTGGGCTCCTACAATGAGCAGTTCTTC.

V gene TRBV29-1 combines with J gene TRBJ1-2; 8 nucleotides line up with TRBD1. J gave up 7 bases and V 5 bases, and 15 bases lay outside the gene matches. The CDR3 is 15 amino acids. Germline CDR1 and CDR2: SQVTM and ANQGSEA. The CDR3 DNA follows: TGCAGCGTTCCGATTCCGGACAGGGCAAGGGGTGGCTACACCTTC. Its protein is CSVPIPDRARGGYTF.

As concerns this clone: Other DNA sequences in the sample encode the same CDR3. The chain recombines TRBV6-5 with TRBJ2-5; D gene uncertain. Looked up from germline, CDR1 is MNHEY and CDR2 is SVGAGI. With 0 bases removed from V and 5 bases from J, the gap between germline ends came to 4 bases. CDR3 size: 12 residues. The CDR3 is CASSYSSETQYF. The CDR3 coding sequence is TGTGCCAGCAGTTACTCGAGTGAGACCCAGTACTTC.

The chain has TRBV5-4 and TRBJ2-5, with D perhaps assigned TRBD1 or TRBD2 (7 bases each). CDR3 length equals 13 residues. The germline V gene encodes CDR1 SGHNT and CDR2 YYREEE (reference sequence). V shed 5 bases and J shed 5 bases, with 13 bases lying between them. The CDR3: CASRNQGGETQYF. The CDR3 coding sequence is TGTGCCAGCAGAAACCAGGGGGGGGAGACCCAGTACTTC.

The genes are TRBV6-1 and TRBJ2-7, with D hard to call. V lost 2 bases to trimming and J lost 2 bases, with 16 bases between them. Germline assignment: CDR1 MNHNS and CDR2 SASEGT. This CDR3 has 16 residues. As DNA, the CDR3 is TGTGCCAGCAGTGAACCCGCCGTAGCTCGGCCCTACGAGCAGTACTTC. This encodes CASSEPAVARPYEQYF.